There are many counts of the clone carrying this TCR beta chain. The antigen is not known. This entry is derived from a study of early T cells in non-severe SARS-CoV-2 infection. Across the study: Bulk RNA taken from unsorted whole blood was sequenced, leaving chains unpaired.

Individual cDNA molecules carried attached unique molecular identifiers. TCRdb reprocessed the 5' RACE reads via MiXCR and lists one record per CDR3 protein. The sample includes more than 65,000 distinct CDR3 sequences, more than 9% of them seen just once. V lost 6 bases to trimming and J lost 7 bases; unmatched junction nucleotides: 10. The CDR3 loop spans 14 amino acids. The germline gives CDR1 DFQATT, CDR2 SNEGSKA (reference sequence). The study, taken as a whole, reports: CD4 and private specificities were missed by VDJdb matching, which favored anti-spike CD8 responses.

The V gene is TRBV20-1, the J gene TRBJ2-1, with 9 bases aligning to TRBD2. The sample comprised whole blood. The receptor comes from an adult who was a healthcare worker with PCR-confirmed SARS-CoV-2 infection or an uninfected control (not recorded which). As DNA, the CDR3 is TGCAGTGCCTCCCGGGGACTAGCAAGAAATGAGCAGTTCTTC. It codes for CSASRGLARNEQFF.